This T cell receptor (beta chain) is drawn from a study of technical replicates of blood from four donors. Here immunoSEQ multiplex PCR was the method, and the copy in TCRdb shows in-frame clones only, minus some. Here the sample spans tens of thousands of clones, approximately 88% being singletons. The sample was PBMCs. The source is a human donor in good health. Some clones in this sample may be carry-over from other donors' samples.

The CDR3 DNA follows: TGTGCCAGCAGCCCCGGACAGAGAAACACCGGGGAGCTGTTTTTT. Translating gives CASSPGQRNTGELFF. The genes are TRBV7-3 and TRBJ2-2, with TRBD1 as a possible D gene (6 bases). With 5 bases removed from V and 2 bases from J, the gap between germline ends came to 12 bases. The germline V gene encodes CDR1 SGHTA and CDR2 FQGTGA. The CDR3 sequence is 15 residues long. Using reference TRBV7-3 and TRBJ2-2 for the parts outside the CDR3, the full variable domain is GAGVSQTPSNKVTEKGKYVELRCDPISGHTALYWYRQSLGQGPEFLIYFQGTGAADDSGLPNDRFFAVRPEGSVSTLKIQRTERGDSAVYLCASSPGQRNTGELFFGEGSRLTVL.